This T cell receptor beta chain was sequenced in a study of PD-1 blockade in mismatch repair-deficient tumors. In the study overall: Patients had 12 mismatch repair-deficient cancer types, all previously treated and progressing.

TCRdb's table, derived via immunoSEQ multiplex PCR, lists solely in-frame clones and lacks some. This sample carries about 68,000 clones, around 80% of them seen once, and the ten largest clones take 4.5% to 6%. The germline gives CDR1 SGHTA, CDR2 FQGTGA. Trimming shortened V by 2 bases and J by 5 bases, and 12 bases separated the two germline ends. The CDR3 runs to 14 residues. All patients were mismatch repair deficient, assessed by either PCR or immunohistochemistry. The receptor comes from an adult with mismatch repair-deficient cancer. Sample: peripheral blood, taken 2 weeks after starting pembrolizumab. The V and J genes are TRBV7-3 and TRBJ1-1; TRBD1 is a possible D gene (5 bases). In DNA form, the CDR3 reads TGTGCCAGCAGCTTATCCGGGGGTCAAACTGAAGCTTTCTTT. It codes for CASSLSGGQTEAFF.